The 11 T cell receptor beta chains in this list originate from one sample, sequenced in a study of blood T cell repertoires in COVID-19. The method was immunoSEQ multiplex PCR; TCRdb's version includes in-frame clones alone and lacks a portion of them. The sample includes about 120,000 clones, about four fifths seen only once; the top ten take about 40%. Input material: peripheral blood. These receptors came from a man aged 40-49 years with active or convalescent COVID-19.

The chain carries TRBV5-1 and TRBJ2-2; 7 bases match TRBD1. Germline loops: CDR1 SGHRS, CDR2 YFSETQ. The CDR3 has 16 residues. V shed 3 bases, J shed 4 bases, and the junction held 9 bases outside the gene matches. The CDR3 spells CASSSRTGWVTGELFF. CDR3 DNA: TGCGCCAGCAGCTCTCGGACAGGATGGGTCACCGGGGAGCTGTTTTTT.

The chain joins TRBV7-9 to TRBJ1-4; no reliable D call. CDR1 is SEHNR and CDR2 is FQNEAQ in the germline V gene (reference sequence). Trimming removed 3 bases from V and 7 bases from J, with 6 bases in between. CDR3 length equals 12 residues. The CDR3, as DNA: TGTGCCAGCAGCTTTAGTGGTGAAAAACTGTTTTTT. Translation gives CASSFSGEKLFF.

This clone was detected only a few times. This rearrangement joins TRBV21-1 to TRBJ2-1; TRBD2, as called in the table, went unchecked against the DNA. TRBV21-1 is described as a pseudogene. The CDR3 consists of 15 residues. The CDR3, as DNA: TGTGCCAGCAGCTACGTGGCGGGAGGTAGGCGGGAGCAGTTCTTC. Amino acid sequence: CASSYVAGGRREQFF.

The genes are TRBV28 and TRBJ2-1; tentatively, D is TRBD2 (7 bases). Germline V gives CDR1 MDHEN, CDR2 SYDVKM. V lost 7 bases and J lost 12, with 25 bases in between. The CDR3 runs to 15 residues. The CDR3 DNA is TGTGCCAGCACCCCAGGGGAGGGAGGTCGAATATGGCAGTTCTTC. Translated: CASTPGEGGRIWQFF.

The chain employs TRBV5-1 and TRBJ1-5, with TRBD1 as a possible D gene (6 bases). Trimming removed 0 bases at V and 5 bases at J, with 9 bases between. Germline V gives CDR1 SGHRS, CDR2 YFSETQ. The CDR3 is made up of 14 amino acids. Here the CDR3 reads CASSLVAGDQPQHF. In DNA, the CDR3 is TGCGCCAGCAGCTTGGTGGCAGGGGATCAGCCCCAGCATTTT.

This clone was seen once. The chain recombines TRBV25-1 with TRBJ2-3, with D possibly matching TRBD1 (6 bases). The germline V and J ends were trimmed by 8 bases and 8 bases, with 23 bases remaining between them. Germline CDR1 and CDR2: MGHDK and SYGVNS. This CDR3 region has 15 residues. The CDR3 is CASEDPGALRGTQYF. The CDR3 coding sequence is TGTGCCAGCGAGGATCCCGGGGCCCTCAGGGGTACGCAGTATTTT.

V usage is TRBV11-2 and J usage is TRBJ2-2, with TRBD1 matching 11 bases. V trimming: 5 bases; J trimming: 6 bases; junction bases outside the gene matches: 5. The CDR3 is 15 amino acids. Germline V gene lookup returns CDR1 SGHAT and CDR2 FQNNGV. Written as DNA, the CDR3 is TGTGCCAGCAGCCAGGACAGGGGGCTAGCCGGGGAGCTGTTTTTT. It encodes CASSQDRGLAGELFF.

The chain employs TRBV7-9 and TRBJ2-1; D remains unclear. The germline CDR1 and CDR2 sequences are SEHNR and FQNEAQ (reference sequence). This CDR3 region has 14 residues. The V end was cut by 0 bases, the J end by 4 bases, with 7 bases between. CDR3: CASSLAQTYNEQFF. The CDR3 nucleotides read TGTGCCAGCAGCTTAGCGCAGACATACAATGAGCAGTTCTTC.

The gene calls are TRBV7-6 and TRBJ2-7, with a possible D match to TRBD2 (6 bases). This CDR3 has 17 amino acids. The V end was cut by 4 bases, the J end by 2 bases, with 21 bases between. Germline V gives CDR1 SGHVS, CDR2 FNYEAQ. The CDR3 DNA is TGTGCCAGCAGCTCAGGGAGGCGGATAGGTGGGCCCTACGAGCAGTACTTC. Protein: CASSSGRRIGGPYEQYF.

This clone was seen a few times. The CDR3 DNA sequence: TGTGCCAGCATGGGAGATAGCAATCAGCCCCAGCATTTT. Its translation is CASMGDSNQPQHF. This chain uses TRBV2 with TRBJ1-5; D uncertain. The CDR3 is made up of 13 amino acids. V was clipped by 7 bases and J by 0 bases, with 7 bases between them. Per germline, CDR1 SNHLY and CDR2 FYNNEI.

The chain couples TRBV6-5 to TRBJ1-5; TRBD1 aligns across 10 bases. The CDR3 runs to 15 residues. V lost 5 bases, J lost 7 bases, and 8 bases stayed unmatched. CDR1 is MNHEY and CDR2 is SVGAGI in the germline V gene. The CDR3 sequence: CASSTGQGYRQPQHF. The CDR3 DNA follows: TGTGCCAGCAGTACGGGACAGGGGTATAGACAGCCCCAGCATTTT.